The entry that follows covers one T cell receptor (beta chain) sequence. What it binds is not known. These data come from a study of tissue T cells after allogeneic stem cell transplantation. CDR3 sequences, V/J genes, frequencies and template counts came from survey-depth TCRbeta sequencing. TCRdb's table, derived via immunoSEQ multiplex PCR, lists solely in-frame clones and lacks some. In the table there are more than 9,000 clones, less than 85% of which are singletons. Study findings and constraints: TCR repertoires tracked anatomic similarity, regardless of disease or transplant status. Few T cell clones were shared across patients, but motif clusters showed tissue-specific shared signatures. The patient cohort was small and clinically heterogeneous, with limited sampling depth.

The sequence derives from a woman aged 18-49 years with breast cancer. The starting material was tissue from the right colon, obtained at autopsy.

The CDR3 coding sequence is TGTGCCAGCAGTTTCCATGGGACAGCCCGATTAGAAGCTTTCTTT. Its protein product is CASSFHGTARLEAFF. The chain is built from TRBV6-5 and TRBJ1-1; TRBD1 matches 7 bases. The trim removed 4 bases at V and 8 bases at J, leaving 13 bases unmatched. The CDR3 loop spans 15 amino acids. The germline V gene has CDR1 MNHEY and CDR2 SVGAGI.